The clone carrying this T cell receptor (beta chain) was recorded at least ten times. No antigen is known for it. Naive CD8 sequencing libraries were generated from approximately 20,000 to 1,000,000 sorted cells, with 10%, 30% or 50% RNA as input. Sorted naive CD8 T cells were those defined as CD8+CD4-CCR7+CD45RA+. TCRdb used MiXCR to reprocess the PCR reads, holding one entry per CDR3 protein. This sample has 460,000 or so distinct CDR3 sequences, with under 30% found just once. These data originate in a study of molecular identifiers for immune sequencing clone quantification. The study, taken as a whole, reports: Detectable among more than 800,000 naive cells, according to reports, was Jurkat TCR RNA spiked in from one cell.

V was pared by 5 bases and J by 6 bases, with 15 bases of the junction left unmatched. The CDR3 has 17 amino acids. This receptor was identified in a human donor in good health. Some libraries in this study had Jurkat cell RNA spiked in. The V gene is TRBV12-3 or TRBV12-4, the J gene TRBJ1-3, with 8 bases matching TRBD1. The sequenced sample was naive CD8+ T cells from blood, with Jurkat cell RNA spiked in. The subset: FACS-sorted CD8+CD4-CCR7+CD45RA+ naive T cells. CDR3 amino acids: CASSPGDRRSLQNTIYF. The CDR3 bases are TGTGCCAGCAGTCCTGGGGACAGGCGTTCTCTGCAAAACACCATATATTTT.